The present entry profiles one T cell receptor (beta chain) with its context. This clonotype was counted many times. What this receptor recognizes is not known. There are no base qualities to consult, and no much larger clone falls within one base. This sample is drawn from a study of T cell repertoires in cytomegalovirus infection (dated by TCRdb to about 2019). For context, the study as a whole: The peptide stimulations were aimed at well-studied HLA-B-restricted epitopes as well as recently identified HLA-C-restricted CMV epitopes, whose presentation resists viral immunomodulation. The HLA type of each donor mattered for the analysis, because public TCR beta signatures pointed to carriage of CMV infection along with the matching HLA type.

Beyond this particular receptor, the publication reports: The ex vivo response was dominated by HLA-C-restricted CMV-specific TCR beta clonotypes, which also provided the single most frequent clonotype in two of eight donors. In both this cohort and an independent roughly 400-donor cohort, the cumulative frequency of public TCR beta family members distinguished carriers of CMV infection plus the relevant HLA type.

Sequencing relied on an Illumina HiSeq 1500. The public reads were quality trimmed at Q25 with fastp and then assembled into clones with MiXCR by TCRdb, keeping productive beta chains. Every distinct CDR3 protein forms one entry, paired with its most common genes and DNA. The sample table shows fewer than 950,000 distinct CDR3 sequences, and approximately 32% are seen once. Together, the top ten hold 12% of the sample. The treatment or condition label, read with the paper, signifies: in vitro stimulation with specific CMV peptide epitopes to enrich CMV-specific T cells. The TCR comes from a human donor in good health (CMV status not recorded). Some clones in this sample may be carry-over from other donors' samples. The source material was cultured CD8+ T cells from PBMCs, sampled from culture after CMV antigen stimulation.

The CDR3 region has the sequence CASSSPRGGAGVEAFF. DNA sequence: TGTGCCAGCAGCTCCCCCCGGGGGGGTGCGGGTGTAGAAGCTTTCTTT. This chain is built from TRBV7-2 and TRBJ1-1; a weak D assignment points to TRBD1 (5 bases agree). V is shortened by 4 bases, J by 8 bases, and the region joining them spans 23 bases. The CDR3 measures 16 amino acids from cysteine to phenylalanine. Only the CDR3 DNA is retained, 48 bases long and in frame from the first base. Reading the germline V gene gives CDR1 SGHTA and CDR2 FQGNSA.